These 30 T cell receptor beta chains were all obtained from the same sample, sequenced in a study of blood T cell repertoires in COVID-19. Libraries were prepared by immunoSEQ multiplex PCR; TCRdb keeps only in-frame clonotypes and omits some of them. The sample holds approximately 250,000 clones; roughly 91% are singletons and the top ten take over 4%. Sample: PBMCs or T cells enriched from blood (not recorded which). Every receptor here comes from a woman aged 25 to 39 who had recovered from COVID-19.

The J gene is TRBJ1-1, the V gene TRBV13; the match to TRBD1 covers 7 bases. This CDR3 comprises 15 residues. Germline CDR1 PRHDT, CDR2 FYEKMQ (reference sequence). The trim removed 2 bases at V and 1 base at J, leaving 4 bases unmatched. The CDR3 nucleotides are TGTGCCAGCAGCTTAACCGGGACAGCGAACACTGAAGCTTTCTTT. Protein product: CASSLTGTANTEAFF.

This chain joins TRBV30 and TRBJ1-3; 7 bases are shared with TRBD1. Germline CDR1 GTSNPN, CDR2 SVGIG (reference sequence). The CDR3 extends over 14 amino acids. Trimming cost V 5 bases and J 0 bases; bases outside gene matches: 4. CDR3 amino acids: CAWETGDSGNTIYF. CDR3 nucleotides: TGTGCCTGGGAAACAGGGGACTCTGGAAACACCATATATTTT.

The chain joins TRBV7-9 to TRBJ1-1; no clear D gene. Germline V lookup: CDR1 SEHNR, CDR2 FQNEAQ (reference sequence). The CDR3 runs to 13 residues. The V and J ends lost 3 bases and 3 bases respectively, with 8 bases between them. CDR3 in amino acids: CASSFRDDTEAFF. DNA for the CDR3: TGTGCCAGCAGCTTCCGAGATGACACTGAAGCTTTCTTT.

J is TRBJ1-5 and V is TRBV19; the match to TRBD1 covers 11 bases. Germline CDR1 and CDR2: LNHDA and SQIVND (reference sequence). The length of the CDR3 is 14 residues. Trimming removed 7 bases from V and 7 bases from J; junction bases left unmatched: 6. The CDR3 sequence: CASTQDRGQQPQHF. Here the CDR3 DNA reads TGTGCCAGTACCCAGGACAGGGGGCAACAGCCCCAGCATTTT.

The chain carries TRBV11-2 and TRBJ2-1; 13 nucleotides match TRBD2. V gave up 5 bases and J gave up 9 bases; unmatched junction bases: 13. The CDR3 sequence is 17 residues long. Germline lookup yields CDR1 SGHAT and CDR2 FQNNGV. The CDR3 is CASSENLGLAGVAEQFF. CDR3 coding DNA: TGTGCCAGCAGCGAAAACCTAGGACTAGCGGGGGTGGCTGAGCAGTTCTTC.

This chain joins TRBV7-2 and TRBJ1-1; 8 bases map to TRBD1. The CDR3 has 14 residues. Trimming removed 5 bases from V and 1 base from J; junction bases left unmatched: 3. Per the germline V gene, CDR1 is SGHTA and CDR2 is FQGNSA. CDR3 amino acids: CASSDRGGNTEAFF. As DNA, the CDR3 is TGTGCCAGCAGCGACAGGGGAGGGAACACTGAAGCTTTCTTT.

With respect to this clone: Other DNA sequences within the sample encode an identical CDR3. This chain links TRBV18 with TRBJ1-5; 7 bases align to TRBD1. V shed 1 base and J 1 base; nucleotides not matched to a gene: 1. The CDR3 contains 15 residues. The germline V gene has CDR1 KGHSH and CDR2 LQKENI. The CDR3 spells CASSPQGASNQPQHF. As DNA, the CDR3 is TGTGCCAGCTCACCACAGGGGGCGAGCAATCAGCCCCAGCATTTT.

The rearrangement joins TRBV6-5 to TRBJ1-1; no firm D call. Trimming removed 4 bases at V and 1 base at J, with 7 bases between. Per the germline V gene, CDR1 is MNHEY and CDR2 is SVGAGI. This CDR3 has 13 residues. The DNA for the CDR3 is TGTGCCAGCAGTTTTCGGGAGAACACTGAAGCTTTCTTT. Amino acid sequence: CASSFRENTEAFF.

The chain has TRBV5-1 and TRBJ1-2; no reliable D call. The CDR3 runs to 15 residues. Trimming pared 0 bases from V and 2 bases from J, leaving 11 bases between. CDR1 and CDR2 from the germline V gene are SGHRS and YFSETQ. As DNA, the CDR3 is TGCGCCAGCAGCTTGGATAGGAGGTTCAACTATGGCTACACCTTC. It translates to CASSLDRRFNYGYTF.

The J gene is TRBJ1-1, the V gene TRBV11-2; tentatively, D is TRBD1 (5 bases). V was shortened by 6 bases and J by 1 base, with 9 bases between the two germline ends. Germline V gives CDR1 SGHAT, CDR2 FQNNGV. The CDR3 is 13 residues long. Written as DNA, the CDR3 is TGTGCCAGCAGTCAGGGCGGGAACACTGAAGCTTTCTTT. It codes for CASSQGGNTEAFF.

V gene TRBV6-2 or TRBV6-3 combines with J gene TRBJ2-3, with D maybe TRBD1 (5 bases). V was clipped by 0 bases and J by 2 bases, with 12 bases between them. Per the germline V gene, CDR1 is MNHEY and CDR2 is SVGEGT. The CDR3 totals 16 residues. CDR3 region: CASSYSGVGNTDTQYF. The CDR3 bases are TGTGCCAGCAGTTACTCAGGGGTGGGGAACACAGATACGCAGTATTTT.

The chain carries TRBV5-1 and TRBJ2-5; D is perhaps TRBD1 (5 bases). V was trimmed by 0 bases and J by 3 bases, leaving 9 bases between them. This CDR3 comprises 14 residues. CDR1 and CDR2 (germline): SGHRS, YFSETQ. The CDR3 sequence is CASSLDGAEETQYF. CDR3 DNA: TGCGCCAGCAGCTTGGATGGGGCGGAAGAGACCCAGTACTTC.

The V gene is TRBV28, the J gene TRBJ2-7; D is possibly TRBD2 (5 bases). The germline CDR1 and CDR2 sequences are MDHEN and SYDVKM. V was trimmed by 6 bases and J by 0 bases, leaving 9 bases between them. CDR3 length equals 13 residues. The CDR3 is CASSLGSSYEQYF. CDR3 DNA sequence: TGTGCCAGCAGCCTTGGGAGCTCCTACGAGCAGTACTTC.

The J gene is TRBJ2-1, the V gene TRBV19; 8 bases line up with TRBD1. CDR3 length: 13 residues. CDR1 LNHDA and CDR2 SQIVND come from the germline V gene (reference sequence). The V gene end was trimmed by 8 bases and the J gene end by 5 bases; junction bases not matched to a gene: 5. CDR3 amino acids: CASLGQGNNEQFF. The CDR3 coding sequence is TGTGCCAGTCTAGGACAGGGCAACAATGAGCAGTTCTTC.

This clone has just one count. The gene calls are TRBV10-3 and TRBJ1-1; TRBD1 is a possible D gene (5 bases). Germline V gene lookup returns CDR1 ENHRY and CDR2 SYGVKD. This CDR3 is built from 14 residues. Trimming removed 8 bases from V and 5 bases from J, with 18 bases in between. CDR3: CAIRDLNGRTEAFF. The CDR3 nucleotides are TGTGCCATCCGGGACTTGAACGGTAGGACTGAAGCTTTCTTT.

The rearrangement links TRBV5-1 to TRBJ2-7, with 12 positions matching TRBD2. Germline V gene sequence: CDR1 SGHRS, CDR2 YFSETQ. The CDR3 totals 14 residues. The J segment lost 2 bases and the V segment lost 3 bases, leaving 0 bases of the junction unmatched. For the CDR3, the DNA is TGCGCCAGCAGCTCTAGCGGGAGGGCCTACGAGCAGTACTTC. It translates to CASSSSGRAYEQYF.

The chain combines TRBV28 with TRBJ1-1; D remains unclear. Germline CDR1 and CDR2: MDHEN and SYDVKM. The CDR3 loop spans 14 amino acids. V was pared by 7 bases and J by 0 bases, with 12 bases between. The CDR3 loop is CASTTTPVNTEAFF. CDR3 DNA sequence: TGTGCCAGCACCACTACCCCGGTGAACACTGAAGCTTTCTTT.

This clone has a single count. This sequence joins TRBV28 and TRBJ2-3, with D unresolved. The V and J ends lost 5 bases and 3 bases respectively, with 24 bases between them. Germline V gene lookup returns CDR1 MDHEN and CDR2 SYDVKM. The CDR3 runs to 18 residues. The CDR3 region is CASSPTTGLRLITDTQYF. The CDR3 DNA sequence: TGTGCCAGCAGTCCCACTACGGGTCTCCGACTTATAACAGATACGCAGTATTTT.

The gene calls are TRBV18 and TRBJ2-7, with 11 positions matching TRBD2. J gave up 0 bases and V 1 base, and 5 bases lay outside the gene matches. CDR1 KGHSH and CDR2 LQKENI come from the germline V gene. This CDR3 is 17 amino acids long. The CDR3 reads CASSPRTSGLSSYEQYF. CDR3 nucleotides: TGTGCCAGCTCACCACGGACTAGCGGGCTGAGCTCCTACGAGCAGTACTTC.

The V and J genes are TRBV27 and TRBJ2-1; D unresolved. The germline gives CDR1 MNHEY, CDR2 SMNVEV (reference sequence). The CDR3 length is 15 residues. V was pared by 6 bases and J by 0 bases, with 12 bases between. CDR3 residues: CASRRIRSSYNEQFF. As DNA, the CDR3 is TGTGCCAGCAGGAGGATTAGGAGCTCCTACAATGAGCAGTTCTTC.

V and J are TRBV28 and TRBJ2-3, with a tentative D call TRBD1 (6 bases). Germline-derived CDR1 and CDR2 are MDHEN and SYDVKM. The V end was cut by 6 bases, the J end by 0 bases, with 13 bases between. The CDR3 runs to 15 residues. CDR3 nucleotide sequence: TGTGCCAGCAGCCCCGACAGGACTAGCACAGATACGCAGTATTTT. The encoded protein is CASSPDRTSTDTQYF.

The table lists this clone with a count of one. The CDR3 spells CASDSNTGELFF. In DNA, the CDR3 is TGTGCCTCAGACTCAAACACCGGGGAGCTGTTTTTT. The rearrangement joins TRBV30 to TRBJ2-2; no clear D. Trimming stripped 7 bases from V and 2 bases from J, with 8 bases between. Germline V gene sequence: CDR1 GTSNPN, CDR2 SVGIG (reference sequence). The CDR3 covers 12 residues.

The count of this clone is one. The gene calls are TRBV27 and TRBJ1-5; weak D call: TRBD1 (6 bases). Per germline, CDR1 MNHEY and CDR2 SMNVEV (reference sequence). V shed 4 bases and J shed 3 bases, with 13 bases lying between them. This CDR3 has 15 amino acids. The chain's CDR3 is CASSSGTGSNQPQHF. CDR3 bases: TGTGCCAGCAGTTCTGGTACAGGGTCCAATCAGCCCCAGCATTTT.

This chain connects TRBV4-1 to TRBJ1-4; 7 nucleotides match TRBD1. The CDR3 runs 16 residues. The junction had 7 bases not matched to a gene; V was cut back by 2 bases and J by 4 bases. Germline V lookup: CDR1 MGHRA, CDR2 YSYEKL. CDR3 nucleotide sequence: TGCGCCAGCAGCCAATTAAAGGGGGCTGGTAATGAAAAACTGTTTTTT. This gives the protein CASSQLKGAGNEKLFF.

This chain links TRBV19 with TRBJ2-3, with 9 bases aligning to TRBD1. Germline values: CDR1 LNHDA, CDR2 SQIVND (reference sequence). CDR3 length equals 14 residues. Germline trimming cut 6 bases from V and 1 base from J; bases unmatched to any gene: 2. Here the CDR3 reads CASRRDRGTDTQYF. In DNA, the CDR3 is TGTGCCAGTAGGAGGGACAGGGGCACAGATACGCAGTATTTT.

The chain is built from TRBV7-3 and TRBJ2-2, with 10 bases identical to TRBD1. Unmatched junction bases numbered 11, after V lost 4 bases and J lost 6 bases. Per germline, CDR1 SGHTA and CDR2 FQGTGA. The CDR3 runs 17 residues. The CDR3 loop is CASSSRIGQGVAGELFF. CDR3 DNA: TGTGCCAGCAGCTCCCGCATTGGACAGGGGGTTGCCGGGGAGCTGTTTTTT.

CDR3 residues: CAWSRGTGGNYGYTF. As DNA, the CDR3 is TGTGCCTGGAGTAGGGGGACAGGGGGCAACTATGGCTACACCTTC. The chain links TRBV30 to TRBJ1-2, with 12 bases matching TRBD1. The CDR3 extends over 15 amino acids. From germline, CDR1 is GTSNPN and CDR2 SVGIG (reference sequence). J lost 2 bases, V lost 2 bases, and 3 bases had no gene match.

V is TRBV14 and J is TRBJ2-7; TRBD2 agrees at 8 bases. Germline V gene sequence: CDR1 SGHDN, CDR2 FVKESK. J lost 6 bases, V lost 1 base, and 11 bases had no gene match. The CDR3 totals 16 residues. CDR3 DNA sequence: TGTGCCAGCAGCCAAGTGTCTCTAGCGGGCCGTTTCGAGCAGTACTTC. Amino acid sequence: CASSQVSLAGRFEQYF.

This clone was detected a few times. V is TRBV21-1 and J is TRBJ1-4; the DNA was not compared with TRBD1, the D call given in the table. TRBV21-1 is a known pseudogene. The CDR3 runs 19 residues. The CDR3 region has the DNA TGTGCCAGCAGCACAGATTCGACAGGTTGGTCAAGTCGGAATGAAAAACTGTTTTTT. Its protein product is CASSTDSTGWSSRNEKLFF.

The chain joins TRBV7-2 to TRBJ2-3; 7 nucleotides align to TRBD2. V trimming: 2 bases; J trimming: 5 bases; junction bases outside the gene matches: 4. The CDR3 length is 14 residues. The germline V gene has CDR1 SGHTA and CDR2 FQGNSA. The CDR3 region is CASSLWAGEDTQYF. CDR3 in DNA: TGTGCCAGCAGCTTATGGGCGGGAGAAGATACGCAGTATTTT.